What follows describes a single T cell receptor (beta chain). In the source study's methods: Amplification of reference gene primers provided the estimated nucleated cell counts. Using immunoSEQ multiplex PCR, the repertoire was profiled, and TCRdb retains in-frame clones only, with some absent. That table is the source of V, J and clone size, and D and trimming were worked out from the DNA. The sample gives about 400,000 clones, roughly 90% of which show up once; roughly 2% is in the top ten. The V and J ends lost 1 base and 0 bases, in that order; junction bases with no gene match: 14. CDR3 size: 21 residues. Germline lookup yields CDR1 LGHNA and CDR2 YNFKEQ. Participant reports of clinical history set cohort assignment. The data derive from a study of blood T cell repertoires in COVID-19.

The TCR comes from a woman aged 40 to 50 with acute COVID-19. V gene TRBV4-2 combines with J gene TRBJ2-1, with 11 bases aligning to TRBD2. Source material: PBMCs or T cells enriched from blood (not recorded which). The CDR3 reads CASSQVGSGGVQASSYNEQFF. For the CDR3, the DNA is TGTGCCAGCAGCCAAGTGGGTAGCGGGGGGGTCCAGGCCAGCTCCTACAATGAGCAGTTCTTC.